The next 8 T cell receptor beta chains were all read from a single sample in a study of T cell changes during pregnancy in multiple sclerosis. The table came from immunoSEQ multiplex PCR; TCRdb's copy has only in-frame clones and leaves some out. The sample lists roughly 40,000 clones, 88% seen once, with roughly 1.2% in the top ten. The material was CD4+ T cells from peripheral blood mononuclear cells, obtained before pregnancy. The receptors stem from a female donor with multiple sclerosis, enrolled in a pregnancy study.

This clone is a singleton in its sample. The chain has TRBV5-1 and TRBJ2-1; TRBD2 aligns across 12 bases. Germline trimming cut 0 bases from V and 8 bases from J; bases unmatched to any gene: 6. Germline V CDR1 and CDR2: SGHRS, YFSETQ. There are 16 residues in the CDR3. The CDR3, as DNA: TGCGCCAGCAGCTTGGGACTAGCGGGAGTTTTACATGAGCAGTTCTTC. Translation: CASSLGLAGVLHEQFF.

CDR3 in amino acids: CASSQPSRDTQYF. CDR3 sequence (DNA): TGTGCCAGCAGCCAACCCTCTCGGGATACGCAGTATTTT. This chain uses TRBV7-3 with TRBJ2-3; D remains unclear. The CDR3 runs to 13 residues. Trimming removed 5 bases at V and 6 bases at J, with 12 bases between. Looked up from germline, CDR1 is SGHTA and CDR2 is FQGTGA.

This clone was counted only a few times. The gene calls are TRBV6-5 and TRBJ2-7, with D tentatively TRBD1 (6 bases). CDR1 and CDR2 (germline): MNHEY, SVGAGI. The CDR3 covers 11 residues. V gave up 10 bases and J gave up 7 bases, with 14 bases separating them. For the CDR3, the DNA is TGTGCCACCCAGGGGCTAAGGGAGCAGTACTTC. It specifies CATQGLREQYF.

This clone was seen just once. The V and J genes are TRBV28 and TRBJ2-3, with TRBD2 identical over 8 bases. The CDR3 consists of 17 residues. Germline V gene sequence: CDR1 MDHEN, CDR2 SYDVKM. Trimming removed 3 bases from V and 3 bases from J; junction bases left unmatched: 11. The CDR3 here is CASSFTGGAPSTDTQYF. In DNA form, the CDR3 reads TGTGCCAGCAGTTTCACGGGAGGGGCCCCAAGTACAGATACGCAGTATTTT.

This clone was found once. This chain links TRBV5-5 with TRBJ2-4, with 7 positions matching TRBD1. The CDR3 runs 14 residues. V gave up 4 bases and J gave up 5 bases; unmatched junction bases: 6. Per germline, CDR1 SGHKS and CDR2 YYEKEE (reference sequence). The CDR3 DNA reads TGTGCCAGCAGCGTCTCAGGGGGTGAAAACATTCAGTACTTC. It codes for CASSVSGGENIQYF.

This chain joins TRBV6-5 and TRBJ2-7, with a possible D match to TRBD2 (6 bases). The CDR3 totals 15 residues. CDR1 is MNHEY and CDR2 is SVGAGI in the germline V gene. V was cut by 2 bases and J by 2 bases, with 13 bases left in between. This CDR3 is CASSYGGLTTYEQYF. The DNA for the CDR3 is TGTGCCAGCAGTTACGGGGGGTTGACAACCTACGAGCAGTACTTC.

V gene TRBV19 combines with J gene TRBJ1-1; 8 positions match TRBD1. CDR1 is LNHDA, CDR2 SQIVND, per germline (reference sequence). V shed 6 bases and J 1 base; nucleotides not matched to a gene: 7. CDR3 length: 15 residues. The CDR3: CASRRQGLPNTEAFF. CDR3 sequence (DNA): TGTGCCAGTAGAAGACAGGGGCTTCCGAACACTGAAGCTTTCTTT. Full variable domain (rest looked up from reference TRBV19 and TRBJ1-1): DGGITQSPKYLFRKEGQNVTLSCEQNLNHDAMYWYRQDPGQGLRLIYYSQIVNDFQKGDIAEGYSVSREKKESFPLTVTSAQKNPTAFYLCASRRQGLPNTEAFFGQGTRLTVV.

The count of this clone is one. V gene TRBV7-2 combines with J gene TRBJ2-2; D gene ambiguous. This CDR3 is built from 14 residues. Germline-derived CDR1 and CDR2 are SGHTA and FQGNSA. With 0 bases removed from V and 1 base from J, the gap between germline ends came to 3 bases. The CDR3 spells CASSLARNTGELFF. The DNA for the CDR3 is TGTGCCAGCAGCTTAGCCCGGAACACCGGGGAGCTGTTTTTT.